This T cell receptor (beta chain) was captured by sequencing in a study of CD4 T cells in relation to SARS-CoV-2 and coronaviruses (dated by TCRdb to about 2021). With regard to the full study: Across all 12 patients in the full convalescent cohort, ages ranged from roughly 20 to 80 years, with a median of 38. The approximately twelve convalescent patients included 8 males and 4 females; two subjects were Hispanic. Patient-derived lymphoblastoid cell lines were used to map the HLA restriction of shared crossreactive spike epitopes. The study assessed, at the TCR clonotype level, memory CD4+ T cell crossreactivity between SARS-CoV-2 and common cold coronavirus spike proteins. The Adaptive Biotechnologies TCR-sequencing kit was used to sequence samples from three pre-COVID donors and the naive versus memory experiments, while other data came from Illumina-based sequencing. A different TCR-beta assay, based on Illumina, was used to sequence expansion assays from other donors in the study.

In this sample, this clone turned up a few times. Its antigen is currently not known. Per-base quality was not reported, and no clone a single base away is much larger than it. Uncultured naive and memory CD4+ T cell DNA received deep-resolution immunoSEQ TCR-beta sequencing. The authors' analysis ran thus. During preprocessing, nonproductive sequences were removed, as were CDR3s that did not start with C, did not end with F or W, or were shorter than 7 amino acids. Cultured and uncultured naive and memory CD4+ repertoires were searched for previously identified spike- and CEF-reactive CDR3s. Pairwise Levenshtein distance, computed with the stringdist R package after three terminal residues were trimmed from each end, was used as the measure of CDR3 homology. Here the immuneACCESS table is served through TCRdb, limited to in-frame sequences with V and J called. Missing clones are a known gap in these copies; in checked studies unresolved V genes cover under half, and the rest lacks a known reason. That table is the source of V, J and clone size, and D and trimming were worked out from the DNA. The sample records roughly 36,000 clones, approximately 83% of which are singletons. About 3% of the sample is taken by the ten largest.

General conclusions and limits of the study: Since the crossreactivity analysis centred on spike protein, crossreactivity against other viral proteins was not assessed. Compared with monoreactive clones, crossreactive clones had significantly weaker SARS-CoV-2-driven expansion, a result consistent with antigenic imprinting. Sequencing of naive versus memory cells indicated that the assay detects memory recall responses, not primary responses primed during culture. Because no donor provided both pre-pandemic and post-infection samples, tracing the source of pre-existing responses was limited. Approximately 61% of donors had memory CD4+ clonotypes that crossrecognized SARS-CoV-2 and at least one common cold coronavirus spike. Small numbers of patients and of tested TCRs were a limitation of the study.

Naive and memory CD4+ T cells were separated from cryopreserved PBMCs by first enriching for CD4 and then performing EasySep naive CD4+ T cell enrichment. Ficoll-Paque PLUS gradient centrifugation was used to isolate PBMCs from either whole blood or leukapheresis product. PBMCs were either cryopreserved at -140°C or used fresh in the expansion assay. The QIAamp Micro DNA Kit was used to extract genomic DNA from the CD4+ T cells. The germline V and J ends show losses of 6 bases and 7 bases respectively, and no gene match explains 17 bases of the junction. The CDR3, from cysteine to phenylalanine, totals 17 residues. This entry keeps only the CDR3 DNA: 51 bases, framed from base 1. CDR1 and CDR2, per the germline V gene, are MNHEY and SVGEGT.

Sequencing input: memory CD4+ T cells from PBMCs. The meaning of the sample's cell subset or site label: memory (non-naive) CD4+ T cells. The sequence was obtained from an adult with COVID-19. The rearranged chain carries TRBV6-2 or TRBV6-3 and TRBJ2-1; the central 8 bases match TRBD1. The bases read TGTGCCAGCAGCAACCGTCGAGCGGACAGGGACTTAAATGAGCAGTTCTTC. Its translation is CASSNRRADRDLNEQFF.